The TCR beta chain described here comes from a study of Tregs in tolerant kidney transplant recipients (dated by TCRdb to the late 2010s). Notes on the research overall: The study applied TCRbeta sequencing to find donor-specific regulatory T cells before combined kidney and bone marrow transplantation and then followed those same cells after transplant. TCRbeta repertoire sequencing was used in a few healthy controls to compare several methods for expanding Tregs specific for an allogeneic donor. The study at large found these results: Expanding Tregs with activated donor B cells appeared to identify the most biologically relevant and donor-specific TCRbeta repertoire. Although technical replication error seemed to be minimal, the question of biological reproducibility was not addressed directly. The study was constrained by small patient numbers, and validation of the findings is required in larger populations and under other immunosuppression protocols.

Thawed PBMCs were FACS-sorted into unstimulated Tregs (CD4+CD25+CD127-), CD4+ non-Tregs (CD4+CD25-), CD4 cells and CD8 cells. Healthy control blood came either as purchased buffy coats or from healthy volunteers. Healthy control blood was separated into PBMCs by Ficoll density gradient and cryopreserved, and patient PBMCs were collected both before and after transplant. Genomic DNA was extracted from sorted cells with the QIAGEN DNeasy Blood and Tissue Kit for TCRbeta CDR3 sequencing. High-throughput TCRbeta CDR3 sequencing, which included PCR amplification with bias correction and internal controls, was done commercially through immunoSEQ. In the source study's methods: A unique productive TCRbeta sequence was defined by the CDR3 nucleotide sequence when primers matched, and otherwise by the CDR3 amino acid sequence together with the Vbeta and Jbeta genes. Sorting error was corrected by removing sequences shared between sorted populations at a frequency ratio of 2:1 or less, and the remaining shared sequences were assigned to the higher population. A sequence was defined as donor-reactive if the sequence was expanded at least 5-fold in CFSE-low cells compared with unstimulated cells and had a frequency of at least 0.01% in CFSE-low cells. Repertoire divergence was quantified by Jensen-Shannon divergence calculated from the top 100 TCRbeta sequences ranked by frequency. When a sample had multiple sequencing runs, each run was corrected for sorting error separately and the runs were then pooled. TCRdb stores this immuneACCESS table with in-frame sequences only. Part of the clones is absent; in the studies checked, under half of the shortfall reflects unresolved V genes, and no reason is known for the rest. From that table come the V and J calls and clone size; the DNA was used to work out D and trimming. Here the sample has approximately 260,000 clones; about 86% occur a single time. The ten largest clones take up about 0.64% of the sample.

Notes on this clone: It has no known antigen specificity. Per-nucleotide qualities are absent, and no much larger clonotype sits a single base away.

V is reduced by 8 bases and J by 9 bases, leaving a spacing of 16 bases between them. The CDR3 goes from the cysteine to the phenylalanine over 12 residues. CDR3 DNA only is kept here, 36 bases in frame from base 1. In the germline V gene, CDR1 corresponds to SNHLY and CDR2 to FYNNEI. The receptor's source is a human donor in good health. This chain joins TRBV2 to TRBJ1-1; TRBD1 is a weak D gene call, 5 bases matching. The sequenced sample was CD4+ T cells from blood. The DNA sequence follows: TGTGCCAGCGGGGAAGGGGCGCCAAAAGCTTTCTTT. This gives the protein CASGEGAPKAFF.